Following are 27 T cell receptor beta chains from one sample sequenced in a study of blood T cell repertoires in COVID-19. Sequencing used immunoSEQ multiplex PCR; TCRdb keeps in-frame clones, though not all of them. Here the sample spans 150,000 or so clones, more than 70% being singletons. The sample comprised PBMCs or T cells enriched from blood (not recorded which). These receptors were collected from a woman aged 45-59 years in a cohort exposed to, infected with or recovered from COVID-19 (not recorded which).

J is TRBJ1-5 and V is TRBV5-6; 8 bases match TRBD1. From germline, CDR1 is SGHDT and CDR2 YYEEEE. This CDR3 contains 14 residues. Losses at the gene ends were 2 bases for V and 5 bases for J; bases not matched to a gene: 3. CDR3 sequence: CASSFKTGDQPQHF. The DNA for the CDR3 is TGTGCCAGCAGCTTTAAGACAGGGGATCAGCCCCAGCATTTT.

V gene TRBV7-8 combines with J gene TRBJ2-2; 10 bases align to TRBD2. Trimming cost V 3 bases and J 4 bases; bases outside gene matches: 8. CDR3 length: 17 amino acids. Germline V lookup: CDR1 SGHVS, CDR2 FQNEAQ. The CDR3 DNA follows: TGTGCCAGCAGCTTCCAGCTAGCGGGGGTCACCACCGGGGAGCTGTTTTTT. It yields the protein CASSFQLAGVTTGELFF.

The V call is TRBV28, the J call TRBJ2-3, with D perhaps TRBD1 (5 bases). Trimming took 1 base from V and 3 from J, leaving 11 bases between them. The CDR3 consists of 15 residues. CDR1 is MDHEN and CDR2 is SYDVKM in the germline V gene. The CDR3 sequence is CASSLYQGSTDTQYF. Written as DNA, the CDR3 is TGTGCCAGCAGTTTATATCAGGGTTCAACAGATACGCAGTATTTT.

The chain employs TRBV7-9 and TRBJ2-1, with 7 bases identical to TRBD2. The length of the CDR3 is 15 residues. Germline lookup yields CDR1 SEHNR and CDR2 FQNEAQ (reference sequence). V lost 3 bases and J lost 6; bases outside the gene matches: 8. The CDR3 coding sequence is TGTGCCAGCAGCTTTGAGGGACTACCAGTCAATGAGCAGTTCTTC. This gives the protein CASSFEGLPVNEQFF.

Here the CDR3 DNA reads TGTGCCAGCAGTCCACTCAGGGAAGCCAAAAACATTCAGTACTTC. Its protein is CASSPLREAKNIQYF. The chain is built from TRBV28 and TRBJ2-4, with TRBD1 as a possible D gene (5 bases). Germline V gene data show CDR1 as MDHEN and CDR2 as SYDVKM. Trimming cost V 5 bases and J 0 bases, with 11 bases left between them. The CDR3 is made up of 15 amino acids.

V is TRBV27 and J is TRBJ2-5; 8 nucleotides agree with TRBD1. V lost 8 bases to trimming and J lost 2 bases; unmatched junction nucleotides: 13. Looked up from germline, CDR1 is MNHEY and CDR2 is SMNVEV (reference sequence). The CDR3 contains 16 residues. Here the CDR3 DNA reads TGTGCCAGCCGAAGACAGGGGCCAATACTACAAGAGACCCAGTACTTC. Protein product: CASRRQGPILQETQYF.

This chain joins TRBV7-2 and TRBJ2-7; perhaps TRBD2 as D (6 bases). Trimming took off 6 bases at V and 1 base at J, with 7 bases between the two ends. The germline gives CDR1 SGHTA, CDR2 FQGNSA. The length of the CDR3 is 12 residues. CDR3 coding DNA: TGTGCCAGCAGTGGGACTTCCTACGAGCAGTACTTC. Its protein product is CASSGTSYEQYF.

The gene calls are TRBV19 and TRBJ1-2, with TRBD1 matching over 7 bases. The germline CDR1 and CDR2 sequences are LNHDA and SQIVND (reference sequence). Unmatched junction bases numbered 10, after V lost 2 bases and J lost 4 bases. This CDR3 has 16 residues. For the CDR3, the DNA is TGTGCCAGTAGTATAAGGCGAGGGGGCGCGGCCTATGGCTACACCTTC. Amino acid sequence: CASSIRRGGAAYGYTF.

The J gene is TRBJ1-2, the V gene TRBV5-6; D uncertain. V lost 0 bases and J lost 0, with 6 bases in between. CDR1 and CDR2 (germline): SGHDT, YYEEEE. The CDR3 runs to 14 residues. CDR3 DNA: TGTGCCAGCAGCTTGGGCAGGTCTAACTATGGCTACACCTTC. Its translation: CASSLGRSNYGYTF.

J is TRBJ2-7 and V is TRBV5-4, with TRBD1 matching over 7 bases. This CDR3 is built from 14 residues. V gave up 0 bases and J gave up 0 bases; unmatched junction bases: 0. Germline CDR1 SGHNT, CDR2 YYREEE (reference sequence). In DNA form, the CDR3 reads TGTGCCAGCAGCTTGGGACAGGGCTCCTACGAGCAGTACTTC. This codes for CASSLGQGSYEQYF.

The J gene is TRBJ2-7, the V gene TRBV27; 7 bases are a match to TRBD2. This CDR3 is built from 14 residues. Trimming took 9 bases from V and 3 from J; bases not matched to a gene: 11. Per germline, CDR1 MNHEY and CDR2 SMNVEV (reference sequence). CDR3 coding DNA: TGTGCCAGTACTAGGAGGGGACTAAACTACGAGCAGTACTTC. Translated, it gives CASTRRGLNYEQYF.

The chain employs TRBV28 and TRBJ1-5; a possible D gene is TRBD1 (5 bases). Trimming removed 3 bases from V and 10 bases from J, with 7 bases in between. Looked up from germline, CDR1 is MDHEN and CDR2 is SYDVKM. The CDR3 is 11 amino acids. The CDR3 bases are TGTGCCAGCAGTTTTCAGGGACCCCAGCATTTT. Residues: CASSFQGPQHF.

The gene calls are TRBV11-2 and TRBJ2-5; 11 nucleotides agree with TRBD2. The germline V gene encodes CDR1 SGHAT and CDR2 FQNNGV. V shed 6 bases and J 4 bases; nucleotides not matched to a gene: 7. The CDR3 has 15 residues. The CDR3 sequence is CASRSSGRAGETQYF. The CDR3 DNA sequence: TGTGCCAGCAGAAGTAGCGGGAGGGCTGGAGAGACCCAGTACTTC.

The V gene is TRBV19, the J gene TRBJ1-5; no firm D call. This CDR3 contains 15 residues. Germline CDR1 is LNHDA and CDR2 is SQIVND (reference sequence). V lost 3 bases and J lost 2, with 11 bases in between. The CDR3 loop reads CASSMVGVGNQPQHF. CDR3 in DNA: TGTGCCAGTAGTATGGTCGGGGTGGGCAATCAGCCCCAGCATTTT.

This chain links TRBV3-1 (or the pseudogene TRBV3-2) with TRBJ1-6, with 10 positions matching TRBD1. Germline CDR1 is LGHDT and CDR2 is YNNKEL (reference sequence). V shed 6 bases, J shed 8 bases, and the junction held 4 bases outside the gene matches. This CDR3 has 14 amino acids. This chain's CDR3 is CASRGTGEYSPLHF. CDR3 in DNA: TGTGCCAGCAGGGGGACAGGGGAATATTCACCCCTCCACTTT.

The V gene is TRBV24-1, the J gene TRBJ2-2, with a weak D call TRBD1 (6 bases). This CDR3 is 13 amino acids long. V lost 7 bases to trimming and J lost 4 bases, with 9 bases between them. Germline V gene data show CDR1 as KGHDR and CDR2 as SFDVKD. Here the CDR3 DNA reads TGTGCCACCAGGGGGACATCCACCGGGGAGCTGTTTTTT. Protein: CATRGTSTGELFF.

The chain recombines TRBV11-2 with TRBJ2-5; TRBD1 agrees at 7 bases. This CDR3 is built from 16 residues. Germline V gene lookup returns CDR1 SGHAT and CDR2 FQNNGV. The J segment lost 4 bases and the V segment lost 4 bases, leaving 12 bases of the junction unmatched. This CDR3 reads CASSSMGRGSSETQYF. In nucleotides, the CDR3 is TGTGCCAGCAGCTCCATGGGCAGGGGGTCTTCAGAGACCCAGTACTTC.

CDR3 in DNA: TGTGCCACCAGCAGATCTCACGGGGGGGTCGGCAGCAATCAGCCCCAGCATTTT. Protein: CATSRSHGGVGSNQPQHF. The rearrangement links TRBV15 to TRBJ1-5, with D tentatively TRBD1 (5 bases). CDR1 and CDR2 from the germline V gene are LNHNV and YYDKDF (reference sequence). The CDR3 has 18 residues. Trimming took 2 bases from V and 1 from J, leaving 18 bases between them.

In regard to this clone: The junction shows a germline mismatch at one end, possibly a read error. The genes are TRBV10-3 and TRBJ2-7, with 15 bases identical to TRBD2. Germline V lookup: CDR1 ENHRY, CDR2 SYGVKD. The length of the CDR3 is 13 residues. The DNA for the CDR3 is TGTGCCATCAGTGAGGGACTAGCGGGAGGGCAGGGCTTC. Its protein product is CAISEGLAGGQGF.

This sequence joins TRBV14 and TRBJ2-6; 9 nucleotides align to TRBD1. Trimming removed 4 bases from V and 1 base from J; junction bases left unmatched: 8. Germline V gives CDR1 SGHDN, CDR2 FVKESK. This CDR3 region has 18 residues. CDR3: CASSPVPGQGSGANVLTF. The CDR3 DNA follows: TGTGCCAGCAGCCCCGTCCCGGGACAGGGTTCTGGGGCCAACGTCCTGACTTTC. The full variable domain, completed using reference TRBV14 and TRBJ2-6, is EAGVTQFPSHSVIEKGQTVTLRCDPISGHDNLYWYRRVMGKEIKFLLHFVKESKQDESGMPNNRFLAERTGGTYSTLKVQPAELEDSGVYFCASSPVPGQGSGANVLTFGAGSRLTVL.

Only a few counts were recorded for this clone. The chain joins TRBV14 to TRBJ2-2; no clear D. CDR1 and CDR2 from the germline V gene are SGHDN and FVKESK. Between the trimmed V and J ends, which lost 8 bases and 1 base, there was a span of 11 bases. The CDR3 is made up of 14 amino acids. CDR3: CASGSGRNTGELFF. The CDR3 DNA sequence: TGTGCCAGCGGGTCAGGCAGGAACACCGGGGAGCTGTTTTTT.

The V gene is TRBV5-1, the J gene TRBJ2-2, with TRBD2 matching over 7 bases. Germline V gene sequence: CDR1 SGHRS, CDR2 YFSETQ. The CDR3 consists of 15 residues. J was trimmed by 2 bases and V by 4 bases; bases with no gene match: 5. This CDR3 reads CASSDGRTNTGELFF. In DNA, the CDR3 is TGCGCCAGCAGCGACGGGAGGACCAACACCGGGGAGCTGTTTTTT.

Only one count was recorded for this clone. J is TRBJ1-1 and V is TRBV28; TRBD1 matches at 7 bases. V shed 5 bases and J 7 bases; nucleotides not matched to a gene: 1. Germline assignment: CDR1 MDHEN and CDR2 SYDVKM. There are 11 residues in the CDR3. The CDR3 DNA is TGTGCCAGCAGTCGACAGGGTGAAGCTTTCTTT. It specifies CASSRQGEAFF.

V gene TRBV2 combines with J gene TRBJ1-2; the match to TRBD1 covers 9 bases. V dropped 4 bases and J dropped 4; count of bases not matched to a gene: 7. In germline, CDR1 is SNHLY, CDR2 FYNNEI. The CDR3 is made up of 15 amino acids. The CDR3 DNA follows: TGTGCCAGCAGTGCTGGGACAGGGATCGCCTATGGCTACACCTTC. Translation: CASSAGTGIAYGYTF.

The V and J genes are TRBV19 and TRBJ2-5; 9 nucleotides align to TRBD1. This CDR3 is built from 13 residues. Germline values: CDR1 LNHDA, CDR2 SQIVND (reference sequence). Trimming took 6 bases from V and 3 from J; bases not matched to a gene: 2. The CDR3 nucleotides read TGTGCCAGTAGCCGGGACAGGGAAGAGACCCAGTACTTC. Protein product: CASSRDREETQYF. The variable domain in full, with the rest retrieved from reference TRBV19 and TRBJ2-5, is DGGITQSPKYLFRKEGQNVTLSCEQNLNHDAMYWYRQDPGQGLRLIYYSQIVNDFQKGDIAEGYSVSREKKESFPLTVTSAQKNPTAFYLCASSRDREETQYFGPGTRLLVL.

This clone turned up a few times. This sequence joins TRBV20-1 and TRBJ1-4; 10 positions match TRBD1. CDR1 and CDR2 (germline): DFQATT, SNEGSKA (reference sequence). After removal of 3 bases from V and 6 bases from J, the junction contained 10 bases not matched to a gene. This CDR3 spans 16 amino acids. CDR3 DNA sequence: TGCAGTGCTAGTGACAGGGGGCAGGGGGCTGATGAAAAACTGTTTTTT. Protein sequence: CSASDRGQGADEKLFF.

This clone was counted a few times. The V gene is TRBV18, the J gene TRBJ2-2, with TRBD1 matching over 9 bases. From germline, CDR1 is KGHSH and CDR2 LQKENI. The CDR3 totals 17 residues. The V segment lost 1 base and the J segment 5 bases; nucleotides outside the gene matches: 8. CDR3 in amino acids: CASSPRTGGAETGELFF. CDR3 sequence (DNA): TGTGCCAGCTCACCACGTACAGGGGGCGCAGAAACCGGGGAGCTGTTTTTT.